These 21 T cell receptor beta chains share one sample of origin, sequenced in a study of cytomegalovirus exposure and HLA in healthy donors. This PCR relied on a set of 60 Vbeta primers and 13 Jbeta primers. Profiled with immunoSEQ multiplex PCR; TCRdb holds only in-frame clones, not every one. Among 45,000 to 55,000 clones listed, around 81% were seen once. Input material: PBMCs. The receptor source for this set is a man aged 25-40 years in good health and CMV-seropositive.

The V and J genes are TRBV2 and TRBJ2-5, with 9 bases lining up with TRBD2. Germline lookup yields CDR1 SNHLY and CDR2 FYNNEI. The CDR3 loop spans 14 amino acids. Unmatched junction bases numbered 5, after V lost 5 bases and J lost 4 bases. CDR3 protein: CASSSLAGGETQYF. Here the CDR3 DNA reads TGTGCCAGCAGTTCACTAGCGGGTGGAGAGACCCAGTACTTC.

As concerns this clone: Other DNA sequences in this specimen translate into the identical CDR3. This chain connects TRBV29-1 to TRBJ2-1, with TRBD2 matching 8 bases. The trim removed 5 bases at V and 0 bases at J, leaving 6 bases unmatched. This CDR3 has 15 residues. Per the germline V gene, CDR1 is SQVTM and CDR2 is ANQGSEA. CDR3 protein: CSVRSGGSSYNEQFF. CDR3 nucleotide sequence: TGCAGCGTTCGAAGCGGGGGCAGCTCCTACAATGAGCAGTTCTTC.

V is TRBV14 and J is TRBJ1-1, with D perhaps TRBD1 (5 bases). CDR3 length equals 14 residues. Germline lookup yields CDR1 SGHDN and CDR2 FVKESK. V was cut by 6 bases and J by 2 bases, with 13 bases left in between. The CDR3 spells CASRLDSYNTEAFF. CDR3 in DNA: TGTGCCAGCAGGTTAGACAGCTACAACACTGAAGCTTTCTTT.

The chain uses TRBV19 and TRBJ1-3; TRBD1 agrees at 11 bases. This CDR3 has 14 amino acids. CDR1 and CDR2 from the germline V gene are LNHDA and SQIVND (reference sequence). The ends lost 6 bases at V and 6 bases at J; junction bases unmatched: 4. The CDR3 sequence is CASRDRGHENTIYF. CDR3 nucleotides: TGTGCCAGTAGGGACAGGGGGCACGAAAACACCATATATTTT.

The gene calls are TRBV10-3 and TRBJ2-7, with 11 positions matching TRBD1. The CDR3 loop spans 14 amino acids. V trimming: 6 bases; J trimming: 2 bases; junction bases outside the gene matches: 3. Looked up from germline, CDR1 is ENHRY and CDR2 is SYGVKD. CDR3 protein: CAIRRDRGTYEQYF. The CDR3 DNA follows: TGTGCCATCAGGAGGGACAGGGGGACCTACGAGCAGTACTTC.

The V gene is TRBV7-9, the J gene TRBJ2-1, with TRBD1 matching 10 bases. Germline V gene data show CDR1 as SEHNR and CDR2 as FQNEAQ (reference sequence). CDR3 length: 15 residues. V lost 1 base to trimming and J lost 8 bases; unmatched junction nucleotides: 5. CDR3 protein: CASSLEGTGDDEQFF. Here the CDR3 DNA reads TGTGCCAGCAGCTTAGAAGGGACAGGGGACGATGAGCAGTTCTTC. The whole variable domain, filled in from reference TRBV7-9 and TRBJ2-1, reads DTGVSQNPRHKITKRGQNVTFRCDPISEHNRLYWYRQTLGQGPEFLTYFQNEAQLEKSRLLSDRFSAERPKGSFSTLEIQRTEQGDSAMYLCASSLEGTGDDEQFFGPGTRLTVL.

In this sample, this clone turned up a few times. V and J are TRBV4-1 and TRBJ2-6; tentative D call: TRBD2 (5 bases). This CDR3 contains 16 residues. Trimming stripped 1 base from V and 4 bases from J, with 11 bases between. Germline values: CDR1 MGHRA, CDR2 YSYEKL. The CDR3 region is CASSQVTGSGANVLTF. The CDR3 DNA is TGCGCCAGCAGCCAAGTAACGGGATCAGGGGCCAACGTCCTGACTTTC.

This clone was seen a few times. The chain uses TRBV6-6 and TRBJ2-5; TRBD2 aligns across 12 bases. Per the germline V gene, CDR1 is MNHNY and CDR2 is SVGAGI (reference sequence). The CDR3 runs 15 residues. V lost 5 bases, J lost 5 bases, and 6 bases stayed unmatched. The CDR3 region has the DNA TGTGCCAGCAGTAGTCTAGCGGGGGGGCACGAGACCCAGTACTTC. This encodes CASSSLAGGHETQYF.

The chain couples TRBV5-1 to TRBJ2-3; D is undetermined. The V end was cut by 0 bases, the J end by 2 bases, with 7 bases between. The germline V gene has CDR1 SGHRS and CDR2 YFSETQ. This CDR3 region has 14 residues. CDR3 amino acids: CASSLGLVTDTQYF. CDR3 in DNA: TGCGCCAGCAGCTTGGGTCTAGTCACAGATACGCAGTATTTT.

The chain employs TRBV5-1 and TRBJ1-6; TRBD1 is a possible D gene (6 bases). CDR1 is SGHRS, CDR2 YFSETQ, per germline. This CDR3 is 15 amino acids long. The V gene lost 5 bases and the J gene lost 5 bases, with 14 bases spanning the gap. DNA for the CDR3: TGCGCCAGCAGTATTAGGCAGGGGAATAATTCACCCCTCCACTTT. This sequence encodes CASSIRQGNNSPLHF.

The genes are TRBV6-1 and TRBJ1-4; the D gene is possibly TRBD1 (6 bases). The CDR3 contains 15 residues. Trimming shortened V by 5 bases and J by 5 bases, and 15 bases separated the two germline ends. Per germline, CDR1 MNHNS and CDR2 SASEGT. The CDR3 DNA reads as TGTGCCAGCAGTATATTGGACAGCTCGAATGAAAAACTGTTTTTT. Residues: CASSILDSSNEKLFF.

The J gene is TRBJ2-7, the V gene TRBV14; 8 positions match TRBD2. From germline, CDR1 is SGHDN and CDR2 FVKESK. V was pared by 0 bases and J by 3 bases, with 4 bases of the junction left unmatched. The CDR3 extends over 15 amino acids. CDR3 in DNA: TGTGCCAGCAGCCAAGATGCCAGCGGGGGCTACGAGCAGTACTTC. This gives the protein CASSQDASGGYEQYF. Drawing the rest from reference TRBV14 and TRBJ2-7, the complete variable domain is EAGVTQFPSHSVIEKGQTVTLRCDPISGHDNLYWYRRVMGKEIKFLLHFVKESKQDESGMPNNRFLAERTGGTYSTLKVQPAELEDSGVYFCASSQDASGGYEQYFGPGTRLTVT.

The CDR3 nucleotides are TGTGCCAGCAGTTCCGTACAGGGAGGGGGTACTGAAGCTTTCTTT. Its translation: CASSSVQGGGTEAFF. The chain is built from TRBV27 and TRBJ1-1, with D perhaps TRBD1 (6 bases). V lost 4 bases and J lost 5, with 17 bases in between. CDR1 MNHEY and CDR2 SMNVEV come from the germline V gene (reference sequence). CDR3 length: 15 amino acids.

This clone has just a few counts. V gene TRBV2 combines with J gene TRBJ2-5; D perhaps matches TRBD1 (5 bases). The CDR3 extends over 15 amino acids. Germline V gene sequence: CDR1 SNHLY, CDR2 FYNNEI. Deletions cut 1 base from V and 5 bases from J, with 14 bases between. The DNA of the CDR3 is TGTGCCAGCAGTGAAGGGCCAGGGCTCATGGAGACCCAGTACTTC. Its protein is CASSEGPGLMETQYF.

The V and J genes are TRBV9 and TRBJ2-1; a possible D gene is TRBD2 (5 bases). There are 13 residues in the CDR3. The V gene's germline CDR1 is SGDLS and CDR2 YYNGEE. V lost 2 bases and J lost 10, with 13 bases in between. In DNA form, the CDR3 reads TGTGCCAGCAGCGTTTCACCCGGCGGGGAGCAGTTCTTC. Translated: CASSVSPGGEQFF.

Regarding this clone: Mismatch with germline at one junction end may stem from a read error. Other DNA sequences of this sample code for an identical CDR3. The chain couples TRBV4-2 to TRBJ1-5, with D perhaps matching TRBD1 (5 bases). Germline V gene sequence: CDR1 LGHNA, CDR2 YNFKEQ. This CDR3 region has 15 residues. CDR3 region: CASSQSDSLNQPQHF. CDR3 coding DNA: TGTGCCAGCAGCCAAAGTGACAGCCTTAATCAGCCCCAACATTTT.

This chain connects TRBV15 to TRBJ2-7, with D perhaps matching TRBD1 (6 bases). The CDR3 contains 13 residues. Trimming left V 5 bases short and J 2 bases short, with 10 bases between. The germline gives CDR1 LNHNV, CDR2 YYDKDF (reference sequence). CDR3 nucleotide sequence: TGTGCCACCAGCGGAAACAGGGCCTACGAGCAGTACTTC. Residues: CATSGNRAYEQYF.

This chain joins TRBV6-5 and TRBJ2-1, with 11 bases that match TRBD2. This CDR3 has 15 residues. J lost 6 bases, V lost 6 bases, and 7 bases had no gene match. Germline CDR1 and CDR2: MNHEY and SVGAGI. CDR3 DNA sequence: TGTGCCAGCAGCCTCGGCACTAGCGGGGGCAATGAGCAGTTCTTC. Translation gives CASSLGTSGGNEQFF.

This chain joins TRBV7-8 and TRBJ2-5; 7 nucleotides agree with TRBD2. The germline gives CDR1 SGHVS, CDR2 FQNEAQ. J lost 7 bases, V lost 8 bases, and 16 bases had no gene match. The CDR3 totals 15 residues. CDR3 loop: CASGTGLLEKGTQYF. In DNA form, the CDR3 reads TGTGCCAGCGGGACGGGACTATTGGAGAAAGGGACCCAGTACTTC.

V is TRBV15 and J is TRBJ1-1; D is uncertain. The CDR3 has 12 amino acids. Germline CDR1 LNHNV, CDR2 YYDKDF (reference sequence). Trimming shortened V by 6 bases and J by 0 bases, and 5 bases separated the two germline ends. The CDR3 DNA sequence: TGTGCCACCAGTTTAATGAACACTGAAGCTTTCTTT. Translation: CATSLMNTEAFF.

The CDR3 DNA sequence: TGTGCCAGCAGCTTTCTGAGCGGGGGTGGGGAGCTGTTTTTT. Its translation: CASSFLSGGGELFF. The chain recombines TRBV5-6 with TRBJ2-2; 8 nucleotides match TRBD2. The ends lost 2 bases at V and 8 bases at J; junction bases unmatched: 5. CDR3 length: 14 residues. CDR1 and CDR2 (germline): SGHDT, YYEEEE. The full variable domain, its missing parts supplied by reference TRBV5-6 and TRBJ2-2, is DAGVTQSPTHLIKTRGQQVTLRCSPKSGHDTVSWYQQALGQGPQFIFQYYEEEERQRGNFPDRFSGHQFPNYSSELNVNALLLGDSALYLCASSFLSGGGELFFGEGSRLTVL.